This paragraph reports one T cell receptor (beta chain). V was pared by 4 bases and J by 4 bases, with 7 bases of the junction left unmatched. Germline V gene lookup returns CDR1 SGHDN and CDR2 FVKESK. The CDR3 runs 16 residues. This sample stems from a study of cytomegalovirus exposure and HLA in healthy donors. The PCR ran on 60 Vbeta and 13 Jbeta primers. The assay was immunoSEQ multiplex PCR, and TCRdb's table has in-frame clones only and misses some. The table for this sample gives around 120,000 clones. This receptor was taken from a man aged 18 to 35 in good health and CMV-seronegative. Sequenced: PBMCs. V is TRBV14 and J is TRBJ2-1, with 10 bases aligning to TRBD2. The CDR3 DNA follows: TGTGCCAGCAGCCGATTAGCGGGAGGTTTGTACAATGAGCAGTTCTTC. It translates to CASSRLAGGLYNEQFF.